This TCR beta chain was observed in a study of post-analysis software for immune sequencing data. This clonotype was observed a few times. The TCR beta cDNA libraries contained unique molecular identifiers. Input populations of roughly 1 to 10 million T cells gave rise to some 500,000 cDNA molecules. TCRdb passed the PCR reads through MiXCR, listing each CDR3 protein once. The sample includes fewer than 600,000 distinct CDR3 sequences, roughly 45% of them seen just once. This receptor was obtained from a girl under 18 with multiple sclerosis. Sequenced input: blood.

CDR3 in DNA: TGCAGTGCACCGACAGGGTTCTTGGGCTACGAGCAGTACTTC. As protein: CSAPTGFLGYEQYF. The chain combines TRBV20-1 with TRBJ2-7; 7 positions agree with TRBD1. Germline CDR1 DFQATT, CDR2 SNEGSKA (reference sequence). This CDR3 contains 14 residues. Losses at the gene ends were 6 bases for V and 3 bases for J; bases not matched to a gene: 11.